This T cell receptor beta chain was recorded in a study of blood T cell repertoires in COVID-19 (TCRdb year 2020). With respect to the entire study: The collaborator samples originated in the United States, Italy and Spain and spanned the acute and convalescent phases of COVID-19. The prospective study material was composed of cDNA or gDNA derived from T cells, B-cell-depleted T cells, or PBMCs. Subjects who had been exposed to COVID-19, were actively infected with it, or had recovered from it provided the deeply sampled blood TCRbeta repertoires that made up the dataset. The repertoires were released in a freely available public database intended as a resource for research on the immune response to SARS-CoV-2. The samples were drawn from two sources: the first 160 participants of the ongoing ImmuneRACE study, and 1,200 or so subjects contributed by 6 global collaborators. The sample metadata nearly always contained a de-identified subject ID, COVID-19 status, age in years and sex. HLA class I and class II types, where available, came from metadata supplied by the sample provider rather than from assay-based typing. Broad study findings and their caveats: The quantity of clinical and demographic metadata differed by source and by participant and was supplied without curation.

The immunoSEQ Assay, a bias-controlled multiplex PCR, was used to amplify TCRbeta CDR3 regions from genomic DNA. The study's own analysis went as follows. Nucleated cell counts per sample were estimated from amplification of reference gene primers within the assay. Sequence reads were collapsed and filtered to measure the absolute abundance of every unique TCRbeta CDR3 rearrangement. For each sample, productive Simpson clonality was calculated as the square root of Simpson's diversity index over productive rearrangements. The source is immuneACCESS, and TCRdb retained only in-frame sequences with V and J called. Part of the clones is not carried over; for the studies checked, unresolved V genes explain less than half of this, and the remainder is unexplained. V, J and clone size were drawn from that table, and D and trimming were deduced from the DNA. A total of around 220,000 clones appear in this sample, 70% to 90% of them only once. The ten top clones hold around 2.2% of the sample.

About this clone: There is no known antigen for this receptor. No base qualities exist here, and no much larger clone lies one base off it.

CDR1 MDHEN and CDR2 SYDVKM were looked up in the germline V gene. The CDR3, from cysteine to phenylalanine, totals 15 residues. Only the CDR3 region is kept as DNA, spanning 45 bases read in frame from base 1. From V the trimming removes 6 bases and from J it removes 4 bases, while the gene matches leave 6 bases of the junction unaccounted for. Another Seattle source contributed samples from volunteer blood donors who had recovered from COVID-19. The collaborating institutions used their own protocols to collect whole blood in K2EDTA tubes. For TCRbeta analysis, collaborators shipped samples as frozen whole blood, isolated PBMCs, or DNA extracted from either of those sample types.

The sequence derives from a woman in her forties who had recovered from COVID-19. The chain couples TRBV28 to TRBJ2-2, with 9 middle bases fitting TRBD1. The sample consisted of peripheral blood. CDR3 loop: CASSPGTGTTGELFF. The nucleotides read TGTGCCAGCAGCCCCGGGACAGGGACCACCGGGGAGCTGTTTTTT.